This T cell receptor (beta chain) was obtained from a study of blood T cell repertoires in COVID-19. Sequenced by immunoSEQ multiplex PCR; TCRdb stores in-frame clones only, minus some. The sample records roughly 200,000 clones, approximately 85% being singletons. Germline V gene data show CDR1 as SGHTS and CDR2 as YDEGEE. The CDR3 is 13 residues long. Trimming stripped 4 bases from V and 1 base from J, with 9 bases between. The source is a man aged 35 to 55 who had recovered from COVID-19. The chain carries TRBV5-8 and TRBJ2-7, with a possible D match to TRBD2 (5 bases). Sequencing used PBMCs or T cells enriched from blood (not recorded which). The CDR3 loop is CASSPLGSYEQYF. The CDR3 coding sequence is TGTGCCAGCAGCCCACTAGGTTCCTACGAGCAGTACTTC.